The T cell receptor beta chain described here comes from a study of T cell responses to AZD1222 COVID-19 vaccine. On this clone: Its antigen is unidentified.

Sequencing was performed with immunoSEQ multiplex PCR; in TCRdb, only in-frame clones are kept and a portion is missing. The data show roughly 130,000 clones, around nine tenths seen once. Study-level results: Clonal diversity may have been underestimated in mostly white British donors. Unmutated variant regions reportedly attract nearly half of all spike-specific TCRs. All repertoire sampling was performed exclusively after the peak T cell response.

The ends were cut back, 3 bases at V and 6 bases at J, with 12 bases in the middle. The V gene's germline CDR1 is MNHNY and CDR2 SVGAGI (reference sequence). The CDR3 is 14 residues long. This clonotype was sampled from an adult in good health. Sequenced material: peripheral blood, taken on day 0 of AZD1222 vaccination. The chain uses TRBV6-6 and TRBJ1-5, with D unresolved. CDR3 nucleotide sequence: TGTGCCAGCAGTTATGGGAGGGCGGGTCAGCCCCAGCATTTT. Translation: CASSYGRAGQPQHF.